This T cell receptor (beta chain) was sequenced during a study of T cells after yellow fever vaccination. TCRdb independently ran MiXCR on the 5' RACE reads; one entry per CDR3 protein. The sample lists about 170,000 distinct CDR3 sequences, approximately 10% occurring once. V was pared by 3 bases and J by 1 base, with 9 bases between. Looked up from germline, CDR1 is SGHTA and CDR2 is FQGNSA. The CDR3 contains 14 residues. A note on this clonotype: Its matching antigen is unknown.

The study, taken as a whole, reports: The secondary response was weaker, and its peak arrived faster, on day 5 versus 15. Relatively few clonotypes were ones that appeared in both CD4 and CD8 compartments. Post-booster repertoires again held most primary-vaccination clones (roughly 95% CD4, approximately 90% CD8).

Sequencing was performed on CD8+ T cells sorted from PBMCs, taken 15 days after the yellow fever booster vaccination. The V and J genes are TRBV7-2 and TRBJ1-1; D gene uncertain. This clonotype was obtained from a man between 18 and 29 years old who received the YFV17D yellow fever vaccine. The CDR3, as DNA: TGTGCCAGCAGCTTCCGTACAGCGAACACTGAAGCTTTCTTT. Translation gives CASSFRTANTEAFF. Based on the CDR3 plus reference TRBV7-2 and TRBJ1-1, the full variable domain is GAGVSQSPSNKVTEKGKDVELRCDPISGHTALYWYRQSLGQGLEFLIYFQGNSAPDKSGLPSDRFSAERTGGSVSTLTIQRTQQEDSAVYLCASSFRTANTEAFFGQGTRLTVV.